The sequence of this T cell receptor (beta chain) was determined in a study of spatial heterogeneity in lung cancer. Specified time point: sample taken at primary tumor resection. Untreated early-stage non-small cell lung cancer patients, 72 in total, were the donors. The authors sequenced whole RNA from tumor, nontumor lung or frozen PBMC without sorting. Single TCR cDNA molecules each had their own unique molecular identifier. TCRdb processed the 5' RACE reads anew with MiXCR; each CDR3 protein has one entry. The table includes approximately 11,000 distinct CDR3 sequences, 3.5% to 4.5% detected once. This clonotype was recorded many times. The TCR was taken from a female donor with early-stage non-small cell lung cancer. Sample: PBMCs, taken at surgery.

DNA of the CDR3: TGTGCCAGCAGCCGTAGCGGTGAGCAGTTCTTC. Translating gives CASSRSGEQFF. The rearrangement links TRBV14 to TRBJ2-1, with D maybe TRBD2 (6 bases). The germline gives CDR1 SGHDN, CDR2 FVKESK. Deletions cut 4 bases from V and 9 bases from J, with 7 bases between. CDR3 size: 11 residues.